These 20 T cell receptor beta chains were all obtained from the same sample, sequenced in a study of blood T cell repertoires in COVID-19. Only in-frame clones appear in the TCRdb table, and some are missing; sequencing was by immunoSEQ multiplex PCR. The sample lists about 280,000 clones; roughly 85% were seen once. Material for sequencing was PBMCs or T cells enriched from blood (not recorded which). The receptors derive from a woman aged 45-59 years who had recovered from COVID-19.

V is TRBV18 and J is TRBJ1-1, with TRBD1 matching 9 bases. The germline V gene encodes CDR1 KGHSH and CDR2 LQKENI. CDR3 length: 15 residues. J lost 5 bases, V lost 0 bases, and 4 bases had no gene match. The chain's CDR3 is CASSPPSTGGTEAFF. CDR3 nucleotides: TGTGCCAGCTCACCACCGTCGACAGGGGGGACTGAAGCTTTCTTT.

The rearrangement links TRBV7-6 to TRBJ1-3; 9 nucleotides align to TRBD1. Germline V lookup: CDR1 SGHVS, CDR2 FNYEAQ. The CDR3 is made up of 13 amino acids. The V gene end was trimmed by 8 bases and the J gene end by 4 bases; junction bases not matched to a gene: 3. CDR3: CASYTGGGNTIYF. The CDR3 DNA reads TGTGCCAGCTATACAGGGGGCGGAAACACCATATATTTT.

The chain links TRBV7-2 to TRBJ2-1; 7 nucleotides align to TRBD2. The V and J ends lost 6 bases and 1 base, in that order; junction bases with no gene match: 6. Per the germline V gene, CDR1 is SGHTA and CDR2 is FQGNSA. This CDR3 comprises 15 residues. The CDR3 is CASSKSGTSYNEQFF. The CDR3 region has the DNA TGTGCCAGCAGTAAAAGCGGGACTTCCTACAATGAGCAGTTCTTC.

The rearrangement uses TRBV7-2 and TRBJ1-5; D is unresolved. CDR3 length: 14 amino acids. The ends were cut back, 1 base at V and 5 bases at J, with 9 bases in the middle. Germline CDR1 and CDR2: SGHTA and FQGNSA. The CDR3 sequence is CASSLVKQHQPQHF. The CDR3 nucleotides are TGTGCCAGCAGCTTAGTCAAACAGCATCAGCCCCAGCATTTT. The full variable domain, with the rest looked up from reference TRBV7-2 and TRBJ1-5, is GAGVSQSPSNKVTEKGKDVELRCDPISGHTALYWYRQSLGQGLEFLIYFQGNSAPDKSGLPSDRFSAERTGGSVSTLTIQRTQQEDSAVYLCASSLVKQHQPQHFGDGTRLSIL.

This clone has only a few counts. The chain is built from TRBV19 and TRBJ1-2; TRBD1 matches at 7 bases. The CDR3 runs to 15 residues. V lost 5 bases, J lost 6 bases, and 12 bases stayed unmatched. Germline assignment: CDR1 LNHDA and CDR2 SQIVND (reference sequence). The CDR3 sequence is CASSPNRDRSHGYTF. CDR3 coding DNA: TGTGCCAGTAGTCCTAATCGGGACAGATCCCATGGCTACACCTTC. The full variable domain, completed using reference TRBV19 and TRBJ1-2, is DGGITQSPKYLFRKEGQNVTLSCEQNLNHDAMYWYRQDPGQGLRLIYYSQIVNDFQKGDIAEGYSVSREKKESFPLTVTSAQKNPTAFYLCASSPNRDRSHGYTFGSGTRLTVV.

This clone has a single count. The gene calls are TRBV10-3 and TRBJ1-2; the match to TRBD1 covers 9 bases. CDR3 length equals 13 residues. Trimming at V came to 5 bases and at J to 6 bases, leaving 4 bases not matched to a gene. The germline CDR1 and CDR2 sequences are ENHRY and SYGVKD. CDR3 amino acids: CAISRTGANGYTF. CDR3 sequence (DNA): TGTGCCATCAGTAGGACAGGGGCTAATGGCTACACCTTC.

The chain joins TRBV5-1 to TRBJ2-1; the match to TRBD2 covers 9 bases. V gave up 4 bases and J gave up 6 bases; unmatched junction bases: 8. Germline assignment: CDR1 SGHRS and CDR2 YFSETQ. The CDR3 consists of 15 residues. The CDR3 loop is CASSQIAGELNEQFF. The CDR3, as DNA: TGCGCCAGCAGCCAGATAGCGGGGGAACTCAATGAGCAGTTCTTC.

The rearrangement uses TRBV5-1 and TRBJ1-4, with D possibly being TRBD1 (6 bases). This CDR3 is built from 15 residues. In germline, CDR1 is SGHRS, CDR2 YFSETQ. V was cut by 5 bases and J by 6 bases, with 17 bases left in between. DNA for the CDR3: TGCGCCAGCAGTTTATCCGGGGGGGCGTATGAAAAACTGTTTTTT. It specifies CASSLSGGAYEKLFF.

This clone has only a few counts. The V and J genes are TRBV4-1 and TRBJ2-7, with a possible D match to TRBD2 (5 bases). There are 15 residues in the CDR3. Per germline, CDR1 MGHRA and CDR2 YSYEKL. V was pared by 2 bases and J by 0 bases, with 11 bases between. The CDR3 nucleotides are TGCGCCAGCAGCCAATCAGACACTAGCTCCTACGAGCAGTACTTC. It yields the protein CASSQSDTSSYEQYF.

The gene calls are TRBV6-2 or TRBV6-3 and TRBJ2-2; TRBD2 matches at 7 bases. Unmatched junction bases numbered 18, after V lost 0 bases and J lost 2 bases. Per germline, CDR1 MNHEY and CDR2 SVGEGT. The CDR3 runs 21 residues. Here the CDR3 DNA reads TGTGCCAGCAGTTACTCGAAGGTACCCCCTGAGCGGGATCATAACACCGGGGAGCTGTTTTTT. Translation: CASSYSKVPPERDHNTGELFF.

The rearrangement links TRBV5-4 to TRBJ2-5; D possibly corresponds to TRBD1 (6 bases). Germline assignment: CDR1 SGHNT and CDR2 YYREEE (reference sequence). The CDR3 extends over 14 amino acids. V was clipped by 4 bases and J by 1 base, with 11 bases between them. This CDR3 is CASSPTGVQETQYF. CDR3 nucleotide sequence: TGTGCCAGCAGCCCGACAGGAGTCCAAGAGACCCAGTACTTC.

This clone was seen more than once but under ten times. The chain links TRBV27 to TRBJ1-6; possible D gene TRBD1, 6 bases. The CDR3 is made up of 17 amino acids. V was shortened by 7 bases and J by 7 bases, with 23 bases between the two germline ends. Per the germline V gene, CDR1 is MNHEY and CDR2 is SMNVEV (reference sequence). The CDR3 nucleotides read TGTGCCAGCAATATGGGCAGGGGAGCCGCGGTGAATTCACCCCTCCACTTT. Its protein product is CASNMGRGAAVNSPLHF.

The V gene is TRBV3-1 (or the pseudogene TRBV3-2), the J gene TRBJ2-1; TRBD2 agrees at 9 bases. Germline V CDR1 and CDR2: LGHDT, YNNKEL (reference sequence). This CDR3 comprises 16 residues. J was trimmed by 5 bases and V by 2 bases; bases with no gene match: 7. The CDR3 is CASSQFSGRTHNEQFF. The CDR3 DNA reads TGTGCCAGCAGCCAATTTAGCGGGAGAACCCACAATGAGCAGTTCTTC.

This sequence joins TRBV6-5 and TRBJ1-1, with D perhaps matching TRBD1 (6 bases). Germline-derived CDR1 and CDR2 are MNHEY and SVGAGI. Trimming removed 3 bases from V and 4 bases from J, with 9 bases in between. This CDR3 is built from 13 residues. CDR3 DNA: TGTGCCAGCAGTTATACAGGGCCCACTGAAGCTTTCTTT. It encodes CASSYTGPTEAFF.

This CDR3 is CASKPSGINEQFF. In nucleotides, the CDR3 is TGTGCCAGTAAGCCTAGCGGGATCAATGAGCAGTTCTTC. V and J are TRBV19 and TRBJ2-1, with TRBD2 matching over 9 bases. V dropped 7 bases and J dropped 6; count of bases not matched to a gene: 4. The CDR3 sequence is 13 residues long. Germline V gene lookup returns CDR1 LNHDA and CDR2 SQIVND (reference sequence). Variable domain in full (rest from reference TRBV19 and TRBJ2-1): DGGITQSPKYLFRKEGQNVTLSCEQNLNHDAMYWYRQDPGQGLRLIYYSQIVNDFQKGDIAEGYSVSREKKESFPLTVTSAQKNPTAFYLCASKPSGINEQFFGPGTRLTVL.

The chain has TRBV5-1 and TRBJ1-2, with TRBD1 identical over 12 bases. Germline-derived CDR1 and CDR2 are SGHRS and YFSETQ. The CDR3 covers 15 residues. The trim removed 4 bases at V and 3 bases at J, leaving 4 bases unmatched. CDR3 DNA sequence: TGCGCCAGCAGCGGCGGGACAGGGGGCGACTATGGCTACACCTTC. Its translation: CASSGGTGGDYGYTF.

In this sample, this clone turned up once. Distinct nucleotide sequences in the sample also encode this CDR3. This rearrangement joins TRBV7-2 to TRBJ2-7; D unresolved. Germline V gives CDR1 SGHTA, CDR2 FQGNSA. Trimming left V 6 bases short and J 3 bases short, with 6 bases between. The CDR3 is made up of 11 amino acids. In DNA form, the CDR3 reads TGTGCCAGCAGATCCAGCTACGAGCAGTACTTC. Its protein product is CASRSSYEQYF. Full variable domain (missing parts from reference TRBV7-2 and TRBJ2-7): GAGVSQSPSNKVTEKGKDVELRCDPISGHTALYWYRQSLGQGLEFLIYFQGNSAPDKSGLPSDRFSAERTGGSVSTLTIQRTQQEDSAVYLCASRSSYEQYFGPGTRLTVT.

The V gene is TRBV11-2, the J gene TRBJ1-4; D is ambiguous. Trimming cost V 6 bases and J 0 bases, with 11 bases left between them. The CDR3 runs 15 residues. Germline-derived CDR1 and CDR2 are SGHAT and FQNNGV. This chain's CDR3 is CASSPRVATNEKLFF. CDR3 bases: TGTGCCAGCAGTCCTCGTGTAGCAACTAATGAAAAACTGTTTTTT.

The chain employs TRBV11-2 and TRBJ1-3; a possible D gene is TRBD1 (5 bases). Germline V lookup: CDR1 SGHAT, CDR2 FQNNGV. V was trimmed by 6 bases and J by 2 bases, leaving 14 bases between them. The CDR3 contains 15 residues. The CDR3 loop reads CASRKGVTTGNTIYF. CDR3 coding DNA: TGTGCCAGCAGGAAAGGGGTTACCACTGGAAACACCATATATTTT.

This chain joins TRBV2 and TRBJ2-5; 12 bases fit TRBD1. V lost 4 bases to trimming and J lost 5 bases; unmatched junction nucleotides: 5. Germline V CDR1 and CDR2: SNHLY, FYNNEI. The CDR3 extends over 15 amino acids. CDR3 DNA: TGTGCCAGCAGTGGGGACAGGGGGCGTCGGGAGACCCAGTACTTC. This sequence encodes CASSGDRGRRETQYF.